The 24 T cell receptor beta chains in this list originate from one sample, sequenced in a study of cytomegalovirus exposure and HLA in healthy donors (dated by TCRdb to the late 2010s). The library relied on the immunoSEQ multiplex PCR assay. The multiplex PCR relied on a mix of 60 forward primers for TCR Vbeta segments and 13 reverse primers for TCR Jbeta segments. Entries here come from immuneACCESS through TCRdb and include only in-frame sequences with V and J called. Some clones fail to appear in such tables; in the studies checked, an unresolved V gene covers under half of the shortfall, and the cause of the remainder is unknown. Here the sample has about 160,000 clones; nearly 80% occur a single time. Together, the top ten hold just under 1% of the sample. Sequencing used PBMCs. These receptors all come from a woman in her fifties or sixties in good health and CMV-seropositive.

This chain links TRBV28 with TRBJ1-5, with TRBD1 matching 7 bases. J was trimmed by 3 bases and V by 8 bases; bases with no gene match: 4. The CDR3 totals 13 residues. Germline loops: CDR1 MDHEN, CDR2 SYDVKM. CDR3 loop: CASAGTDNQPQHF. For the CDR3, the DNA is TGTGCCAGCGCCGGGACAGACAATCAGCCCCAGCATTTT.

The chain joins TRBV30 to TRBJ1-2; possibly TRBD1 for D (6 bases). V lost 0 bases and J lost 6, with 14 bases in between. CDR1 GTSNPN and CDR2 SVGIG come from the germline V gene (reference sequence). This CDR3 has 14 amino acids. The CDR3: CAWSVGRGEDGYTF. The DNA of the CDR3 is TGTGCCTGGAGTGTAGGCAGGGGAGAGGATGGCTACACCTTC.

V usage is TRBV28 and J usage is TRBJ2-6; tentative D call: TRBD1 (5 bases). The CDR3 totals 16 residues. Trimming left V 5 bases short and J 0 bases short, with 11 bases between. Germline lookup yields CDR1 MDHEN and CDR2 SYDVKM. The CDR3 spells CASSRIQGSGANVLTF. CDR3 DNA sequence: TGTGCCAGCAGTCGCATCCAGGGCTCTGGGGCCAACGTCCTGACTTTC. Filled out from reference TRBV28 and TRBJ2-6, the complete variable domain reads DVKVTQSSRYLVKRTGEKVFLECVQDMDHENMFWYRQDPGLGLRLIYFSYDVKMKEKGDIPEGYSVSREKKERFSLILESASTNQTSMYLCASSRIQGSGANVLTFGAGSRLTVL.

The chain carries TRBV19 and TRBJ2-1; D is perhaps TRBD1 (6 bases). The germline V gene encodes CDR1 LNHDA and CDR2 SQIVND (reference sequence). The CDR3 is made up of 15 amino acids. V was clipped by 5 bases and J by 4 bases, with 15 bases between them. Here the CDR3 DNA reads TGTGCCAGTAGTCTAACCGGGACATCGTACAATGAGCAGTTCTTC. Translating it yields CASSLTGTSYNEQFF.

V usage is TRBV29-1 and J usage is TRBJ2-3, with 7 bases lining up with TRBD2. There are 13 residues in the CDR3. Germline V CDR1 and CDR2: SQVTM, ANQGSEA. V shed 5 bases and J 1 base; nucleotides not matched to a gene: 3. DNA of the CDR3: TGCAGCGTTTCGGCGGGAGGCACAGATACGCAGTATTTT. It encodes CSVSAGGTDTQYF.

The rearrangement joins TRBV2 to TRBJ2-5; D possibly corresponds to TRBD1 (5 bases). The closer fit of TRBJ2-7 to the DNA end suggests the J call may be wrong. Germline V gene lookup returns CDR1 SNHLY and CDR2 FYNNEI. CDR3 length: 12 residues. DNA of the CDR3: TGTGCCAGCAGACAGGCCAACTACGAGCAGTACTTC. Translating it yields CASRQANYEQYF.

The J gene is TRBJ2-7, the V gene TRBV5-4; TRBD1 agrees at 7 bases. This CDR3 spans 14 amino acids. V gave up 0 bases and J gave up 6 bases; unmatched junction bases: 6. In germline, CDR1 is SGHNT, CDR2 YYREEE (reference sequence). CDR3 loop: CASSLAHRGSEQYF. In nucleotides, the CDR3 is TGTGCCAGCAGCTTGGCCCACAGGGGCTCCGAGCAGTACTTC. Combining the CDR3 with reference TRBV5-4 and TRBJ2-7 gives the whole variable domain ETGVTQSPTHLIKTRGQQVTLRCSSQSGHNTVSWYQQALGQGPQFIFQYYREEENGRGNFPPRFSGLQFPNYSSELNVNALELDDSALYLCASSLAHRGSEQYFGPGTRLTVT.

Details on this clone: The junction and the germline gene differ at one end; a read error may be behind it. The chain couples TRBV5-1 to TRBJ2-5; 9 nucleotides align to TRBD1. Germline CDR1 SGHRS, CDR2 YFSETQ. The CDR3 runs 15 residues. In nucleotides, the CDR3 is TGCGCCAGCAGGCCTGGGACAGGGAACCAGGAGACCCAGTACTTC. Translating it yields CASRPGTGNQETQYF.

The chain uses TRBV6-5 and TRBJ1-2; D is uncertain. Germline CDR1 MNHEY, CDR2 SVGAGI. Trimming took off 5 bases at V and 0 bases at J, with 7 bases between the two ends. The CDR3 covers 13 residues. In nucleotides, the CDR3 is TGTGCCAGCAGTGGAACAGCTAACTATGGCTACACCTTC. It is translated as CASSGTANYGYTF.

This sequence joins TRBV28 and TRBJ1-2, with 10 bases that match TRBD1. V was pared by 4 bases and J by 0 bases, with 11 bases of the junction left unmatched. There are 18 residues in the CDR3. In germline, CDR1 is MDHEN, CDR2 SYDVKM. The CDR3 protein is CASSSTGGARSANYGYTF. Here the CDR3 DNA reads TGTGCCAGCAGTTCGACAGGGGGCGCGAGGTCAGCTAACTATGGCTACACCTTC.

The rearrangement joins TRBV29-1 to TRBJ2-7, with 7 bases identical to TRBD1. The CDR3 spans 14 residues. CDR1 is SQVTM, CDR2 ANQGSEA, per germline. After removal of 3 bases from V and 2 bases from J, the junction contained 7 bases not matched to a gene. CDR3 DNA sequence: TGCAGCGTTGACTCGGGACAGTACCCCTACGAGCAGTACTTC. As protein: CSVDSGQYPYEQYF.

V is TRBV7-2 and J is TRBJ1-6; 10 positions agree with TRBD1. The CDR3 is made up of 17 amino acids. From germline, CDR1 is SGHTA and CDR2 FQGNSA. Trimming cost V 1 base and J 7 bases; bases outside gene matches: 7. The CDR3 here is CASSLGTGGRRNSPLHF. In DNA form, the CDR3 reads TGTGCCAGCAGCTTAGGGACAGGGGGAAGGAGGAATTCACCCCTCCACTTT.

This clone was seen once. J is TRBJ2-7 and V is TRBV5-4; weak D call: TRBD1 (5 bases). This CDR3 comprises 14 residues. The ends were cut back, 0 bases at V and 2 bases at J, with 9 bases in the middle. Per the germline V gene, CDR1 is SGHNT and CDR2 is YYREEE (reference sequence). This CDR3 is CASSLDRSAYEQYF. In DNA form, the CDR3 reads TGTGCCAGCAGCTTGGACAGGAGTGCCTACGAGCAGTACTTC. The entire variable domain, with the rest obtained from reference TRBV5-4 and TRBJ2-7, is as follows: ETGVTQSPTHLIKTRGQQVTLRCSSQSGHNTVSWYQQALGQGPQFIFQYYREEENGRGNFPPRFSGLQFPNYSSELNVNALELDDSALYLCASSLDRSAYEQYFGPGTRLTVT.

The chain joins TRBV10-2 to TRBJ2-5, with a possible D match to TRBD2 (5 bases). The CDR3 has 14 residues. Germline loops: CDR1 WSHSY, CDR2 SAAADI. V was clipped by 7 bases and J by 5 bases, with 17 bases between them. CDR3: CASTGQGSLETQYF. The DNA of the CDR3 is TGCGCCAGCACAGGCCAAGGGAGTCTCGAGACCCAGTACTTC.

The gene calls are TRBV2 and TRBJ2-1, with 7 bases fitting TRBD2. This CDR3 contains 15 residues. Losses at the gene ends were 7 bases for V and 2 bases for J; bases not matched to a gene: 8. In germline, CDR1 is SNHLY, CDR2 FYNNEI. CDR3: CASKRGGPAYNEQFF. The CDR3, as DNA: TGTGCCAGCAAACGGGGAGGGCCGGCCTACAATGAGCAGTTCTTC.

The chain links TRBV2 to TRBJ1-1; TRBD1 might be the D (5 bases). Looked up from germline, CDR1 is SNHLY and CDR2 is FYNNEI. V lost 8 bases, J lost 4 bases, and 11 bases lay in between. This CDR3 is built from 12 residues. CDR3 bases: TGTGCCAGCTTGGAGGGGTTCACTGAAGCTTTCTTT. Translating gives CASLEGFTEAFF.

The genes are TRBV28 and TRBJ2-7; 12 bases line up with TRBD1. From germline, CDR1 is MDHEN and CDR2 SYDVKM. The trim removed 5 bases at V and 4 bases at J, leaving 6 bases unmatched. The CDR3 totals 15 residues. The CDR3 DNA is TGTGCCAGCAGTCTACCGGGACAGGGGGCTTACGAGCAGTACTTC. Translating gives CASSLPGQGAYEQYF.

The genes are TRBV18 and TRBJ2-1; tentative D call: TRBD2 (5 bases). The CDR3 sequence is 15 residues long. In germline, CDR1 is KGHSH, CDR2 LQKENI. Trimming cost V 3 bases and J 9 bases, with 18 bases left between them. The CDR3 loop is CASSPLPSTEGEQFF. The CDR3 bases are TGTGCCAGCTCACCCCTGCCTTCAACCGAGGGTGAGCAGTTCTTC.

The chain carries TRBV5-6 and TRBJ2-7; maybe TRBD1 (6 bases). The CDR3 covers 13 residues. Trimming pared 4 bases from V and 3 bases from J, leaving 11 bases between. Germline CDR1 SGHDT, CDR2 YYEEEE. The CDR3 DNA is TGTGCCAGCAGCCAGGGGAGTCTCTACGAGCAGTACTTC. Residues: CASSQGSLYEQYF.

The chain couples TRBV19 to TRBJ2-4, with TRBD1 matching 7 bases. The J segment lost 0 bases and the V segment lost 1 base, leaving 12 bases of the junction unmatched. This CDR3 region has 19 residues. Germline V CDR1 and CDR2: LNHDA, SQIVND (reference sequence). The CDR3 is CASSIGGVGTALAKNIQYF. In DNA, the CDR3 is TGTGCCAGTAGTATAGGAGGAGTTGGGACAGCACTAGCCAAAAACATTCAGTACTTC.

V usage is TRBV30 and J usage is TRBJ1-1; D possibly corresponds to TRBD1 (5 bases). The germline V and J ends were trimmed by 3 bases and 3 bases, with 11 bases remaining between them. The CDR3 is made up of 13 amino acids. Germline V lookup: CDR1 GTSNPN, CDR2 SVGIG (reference sequence). CDR3 region: CAWRLKGDTEAFF. CDR3 nucleotide sequence: TGTGCCTGGAGACTGAAAGGGGACACTGAAGCTTTCTTT.

A few counts support this clone. This chain links TRBV2 with TRBJ2-5; the match to TRBD2 covers 7 bases. The V gene end was trimmed by 2 bases and the J gene end by 2 bases; junction bases not matched to a gene: 8. The CDR3 sequence is 16 residues long. The germline gives CDR1 SNHLY, CDR2 FYNNEI. As DNA, the CDR3 is TGTGCCAGCAGTGAATGGGCTAGCGGAAAACAAGAGACCCAGTACTTC. This codes for CASSEWASGKQETQYF.

The chain joins TRBV13 to TRBJ2-5; possibly TRBD2 for D (5 bases). The CDR3 loop spans 13 amino acids. Germline assignment: CDR1 PRHDT and CDR2 FYEKMQ (reference sequence). V lost 3 bases and J lost 5, with 10 bases in between. The CDR3 protein is CASSFGVAETQYF. In DNA, the CDR3 is TGTGCCAGCAGCTTCGGGGTGGCCGAGACCCAGTACTTC. The complete variable domain, with remaining parts taken from reference TRBV13 and TRBJ2-5, reads AAGVIQSPRHLIKEKRETATLKCYPIPRHDTVYWYQQGPGQDPQFLISFYEKMQSDKGSIPDRFSAQQFSDYHSELNMSSLELGDSALYFCASSFGVAETQYFGPGTRLLVL.

The chain links TRBV28 to TRBJ1-1; TRBD1 matches at 8 bases. From germline, CDR1 is MDHEN and CDR2 SYDVKM. CDR3 length: 17 residues. V shed 6 bases and J 1 base; nucleotides not matched to a gene: 13. The CDR3 region is CASRYPGTGGKNTEAFF. The DNA for the CDR3 is TGTGCCAGCAGATACCCCGGGACAGGCGGAAAGAACACTGAAGCTTTCTTT.